Below, 13 T cell receptor beta chains from the same sample are listed, as sequenced in a study of cytomegalovirus exposure and HLA in healthy donors. Both 60 Vbeta primers and 13 Jbeta primers went into the PCR. Data came from immunoSEQ multiplex PCR; TCRdb stores just in-frame clones and leaves some out. The data hold some 130,000 clones, with around 70% observed a single time. Sequenced material: PBMCs. Receptors were obtained from a woman aged 55-69 years in good health and CMV-seropositive.

The chain recombines TRBV7-9 with TRBJ2-1, with 9 positions matching TRBD2. The V and J ends lost 0 bases and 6 bases, in that order; junction bases with no gene match: 3. Looked up from germline, CDR1 is SEHNR and CDR2 is FQNEAQ (reference sequence). This CDR3 is built from 15 residues. The CDR3 is CASSLASGGTNEQFF. CDR3 DNA sequence: TGTGCCAGCAGCTTAGCTAGCGGGGGAACCAATGAGCAGTTCTTC.

This chain connects TRBV4-2 to TRBJ2-5, with 11 bases identical to TRBD1. The V segment lost 0 bases and the J segment 4 bases; nucleotides outside the gene matches: 4. The CDR3 is 16 amino acids. Per germline, CDR1 LGHNA and CDR2 YNFKEQ. CDR3 residues: CASSQDGGTGGETQYF. CDR3 DNA: TGTGCCAGCAGCCAAGATGGTGGGACAGGGGGAGAGACCCAGTACTTC.

The chain joins TRBV5-1 to TRBJ1-4; D call uncertain. V lost 2 bases to trimming and J lost 10 bases, with 9 bases between them. Germline V gene data show CDR1 as SGHRS and CDR2 as YFSETQ. The CDR3 totals 12 residues. CDR3 amino acids: CASSFPNGKLFF. The DNA of the CDR3 is TGCGCCAGCAGCTTCCCAAACGGAAAACTGTTTTTT.

The J gene is TRBJ1-2, the V gene TRBV19; no firm D call. Looked up from germline, CDR1 is LNHDA and CDR2 is SQIVND (reference sequence). V lost 8 bases, J lost 4 bases, and 20 bases lay in between. CDR3 size: 15 residues. Here the CDR3 reads CASGSTMDYFYGYTF. As DNA, the CDR3 is TGTGCCAGTGGATCCACGATGGACTATTTCTATGGCTACACCTTC.

V gene TRBV7-3 combines with J gene TRBJ2-5; 9 nucleotides agree with TRBD2. The germline V gene encodes CDR1 SGHTA and CDR2 FQGTGA. The CDR3 is 16 residues long. Trimming cost V 0 bases and J 4 bases; bases outside gene matches: 6. The CDR3 reads CASSLTGRGGLETQYF. The CDR3 region has the DNA TGTGCCAGCAGCTTAACCGGGCGGGGGGGCCTAGAGACCCAGTACTTC.

This rearrangement joins TRBV7-2 to TRBJ1-6; D is perhaps TRBD1 (5 bases). CDR3 size: 16 residues. The germline CDR1 and CDR2 sequences are SGHTA and FQGNSA. V lost 1 base and J lost 7, with 14 bases in between. The CDR3 DNA sequence: TGTGCCAGCAGCTTAGGCGCGTGGGGGGGGAATTCACCCCTCCACTTT. Protein product: CASSLGAWGGNSPLHF.

This clone was seen just once. The chain combines TRBV9 with TRBJ1-1, with 11 nucleotides matching TRBD1. The CDR3 covers 15 residues. The V and J ends lost 4 bases and 7 bases, in that order; junction bases with no gene match: 9. Germline V CDR1 and CDR2: SGDLS, YYNGEE. CDR3 sequence: CASSSAGTGGNEAFF. The DNA of the CDR3 is TGTGCCAGCAGCTCCGCCGGGACAGGGGGTAATGAAGCTTTCTTT.

This clone occurred a few times. The chain has TRBV5-1 and TRBJ2-7; D possibly corresponds to TRBD2 (5 bases). The CDR3 is 15 amino acids. Germline V gene sequence: CDR1 SGHRS, CDR2 YFSETQ. With 2 bases removed from V and 3 bases from J, the gap between germline ends came to 15 bases. The CDR3 DNA follows: TGCGCCAGCAGCTTAGCGGAACATTACTACTACGAGCAGTACTTC. This encodes CASSLAEHYYYEQYF.

This clone has just a few counts. The J gene is TRBJ2-7, the V gene TRBV12-5; D is ambiguous. CDR3 size: 12 residues. The germline V and J ends were trimmed by 6 bases and 4 bases, with 10 bases remaining between them. Germline CDR1 is LGHNT and CDR2 is FRNRAP. The CDR3 region has the DNA TGTGCTAGTGGCCCCACCAGGTACGAGCAGTACTTC. It codes for CASGPTRYEQYF.

The gene calls are TRBV28 and TRBJ2-7; 7 positions agree with TRBD1. V lost 6 bases to trimming and J lost 2 bases; unmatched junction nucleotides: 7. This CDR3 is 14 amino acids long. CDR1 MDHEN and CDR2 SYDVKM come from the germline V gene. Here the CDR3 reads CASRERGRAYEQYF. For the CDR3, the DNA is TGTGCCAGCAGGGAGAGGGGGCGAGCCTACGAGCAGTACTTC.

The J gene is TRBJ2-3, the V gene TRBV9; 10 bases align to TRBD1. CDR1 and CDR2 (germline): SGDLS, YYNGEE. Germline trimming cut 3 bases from V and 6 bases from J; bases unmatched to any gene: 4. The CDR3 sequence is 14 residues long. The CDR3 loop is CASSADRGGDTQYF. Here the CDR3 DNA reads TGTGCCAGCAGCGCGGACAGGGGGGGGGATACGCAGTATTTT.

The table lists this clone with a count of one. Distinct nucleotide sequences in the sample also encode this CDR3. V usage is TRBV9 and J usage is TRBJ2-7; a possible D gene is TRBD2 (7 bases). CDR1 is SGDLS and CDR2 is YYNGEE in the germline V gene. Between the trimmed V and J ends, which lost 0 bases and 4 bases, there was a span of 11 bases. The CDR3 is 14 amino acids. The chain's CDR3 is CASSVGGGTYEQYF. DNA for the CDR3: TGTGCCAGCAGCGTAGGGGGGGGGACATACGAGCAGTACTTC.

This clone was detected only once. The V and J genes are TRBV7-8 and TRBJ2-7, with a weak D call TRBD2 (7 bases). Trimming took off 1 base at V and 6 bases at J, with 13 bases between the two ends. This CDR3 has 14 amino acids. Germline values: CDR1 SGHVS, CDR2 FQNEAQ. This CDR3 reads CASSLEGGGGEQYF. The CDR3 coding sequence is TGTGCCAGCAGCTTAGAGGGGGGAGGGGGCGAGCAGTACTTC.